This entry is about one TCR beta chain. The target antigen is unknown. The sample originates from a study of beta chain features in type 1 diabetes. Study findings and constraints: For type 1 diabetes patients, VDJ junctions showed fewer insertions and more deletions. Type 1 diabetes patients had TCRB CDR3s that were shorter (moderately but significantly so) in all four CD4+ subsets. The naive, central memory and Treg TCRB repertoires looked more alike in patients than they did in healthy donors.

Expressed TCRB transcripts were sequenced, since all the RNA that had been isolated was reverse transcribed. Some clones are missing from TCRdb's copy, which holds only in-frame ones; the method was immunoSEQ multiplex PCR. The repertoire holds hundreds of thousands of clones, about 14% seen once, with 0.035% to 0.045% in the top ten. Trimming stripped 3 bases from V and 3 bases from J, with 7 bases between. The V gene's germline CDR1 is SGHRS and CDR2 YFSETQ. This CDR3 has 12 residues. A sort by CD45RO/CCR7/CD25/CD127/CD95/CD27 yielded CD4+ naive, central memory, regulatory and stem cell-like memory cells. Each population that was sorted was more than 98% pure.

Sequencing was done on a sample of naive CD4+ T cells from blood. This TCR was recovered from a man aged 18 to 35 with type 1 diabetes. The chain couples TRBV5-1 to TRBJ2-7; D is uncertain. CDR3 loop: CASSSDLYEQYF. CDR3 nucleotide sequence: TGCGCCAGCAGCTCTGACCTCTACGAGCAGTACTTC.